One T cell receptor beta chain is described in this entry. The antigen is not known. Germline V gives CDR1 MDHEN, CDR2 SYDVKM. V was trimmed by 8 bases and J by 2 bases, leaving 16 bases between them. The CDR3 spans 15 residues. The study reverse transcribed the entire isolated RNA, so it sequenced expressed TCRB transcripts. Generated by immunoSEQ multiplex PCR, the TCRdb table keeps only in-frame clones and is missing some. The table lists about 160,000 clones, around a tenth of them singletons. These data are taken from a study of beta chain features in type 1 diabetes. Overall study findings and caveats: Moderately but significantly shorter TCRB CDR3s were found in Type 1 diabetes patients in all four CD4+ subsets.

This TCR was recovered from a man aged 30 to 39 with type 1 diabetes. The genes are TRBV28 and TRBJ1-5; D is possibly TRBD1 (5 bases). What was sequenced was central memory CD4+ T cells from blood. CDR3 DNA: TGTGCCAGCGTCACCGGTGGGGCTGGCAATCAGCCCCAGCATTTT. Protein: CASVTGGAGNQPQHF. Supplemented by reference TRBV28 and TRBJ1-5, the full variable domain reads DVKVTQSSRYLVKRTGEKVFLECVQDMDHENMFWYRQDPGLGLRLIYFSYDVKMKEKGDIPEGYSVSREKKERFSLILESASTNQTSMYLCASVTGGAGNQPQHFGDGTRLSIL.